The 13 T cell receptor beta chains presented below share a single source sample, sequenced in a study of tumor-infiltrating lymphocytes in primary liver carcinoma. For each extraction, RNA and DNA were obtained together from about 21-30 mg of unsorted bulk tissue. Starting from approximately 500 ng of total RNA, TCR beta cDNA was produced with a primer in the constant region. Modified slightly, ARM-PCR produced TCR beta libraries over three nested multiplex PCR rounds. TRBV1-TRBV30 forward primers paired with a C-beta reverse primer drove the first two PCR rounds, ten to eleven cycles each. Using its own MiXCR run on the multiplex PCR reads, TCRdb lists one record per CDR3 protein. The sample has approximately 190,000 distinct CDR3 sequences; 85% are singletons. The sequenced material came from tumor tissue from primary liver carcinoma. These receptors were taken from a man aged 40-50 years with primary liver carcinoma and hepatitis B virus infection.

The CDR3 nucleotides read TGCGGCGCCTGGCATGCACATACGCAGTATTTT. This sequence encodes CGAWHAHTQYF. V is TRBV29-1 and J is TRBJ2-3; D gene unclear. The germline V gene encodes CDR1 SQVTM and CDR2 ANQGSEA. The CDR3 has 11 residues.

As for this clonotype: A much larger clone sits a single nucleotide away, making a read error possible. The chain employs TRBV9 and TRBJ1-4; D may be TRBD1 (5 bases). The CDR3 has 14 residues. Germline V gives CDR1 SGDLS, CDR2 YYNGEE. The CDR3 sequence: CVSSVQGANEKLFF. CDR3 nucleotides: TGTGTCAGCAGCGTTCAGGGAGCTAATGAAAAACTGTTTTTT.

As regards this clonotype: A clone one base away is much larger, so this may be a read error. The chain is built from TRBV28 and TRBJ2-1; 14 nucleotides agree with TRBD2. Germline assignment: CDR1 MDHEN and CDR2 SYDVKM. The CDR3 loop spans 15 amino acids. The CDR3 nucleotides are TGTACCAGCAGTTCGACTAGCGGGAGGGCGGATGAGCAGTTCTTC. This sequence encodes CTSSSTSGRADEQFF.

This clonotype occurred once. The CDR3 carries no conserved terminal phenylalanine or tryptophan, so it likely arises from a read error. Because the CDR3's place on the DNA is in doubt, the DNA is left out and the CDR3 is given as listed by TCRdb. The chain is built from TRBV6-6 and TRBJ2-5; TRBD1 reflects the table's D call only, with no check against the DNA. Germline values: CDR1 MNHNY, CDR2 SVGAGI (reference sequence). A total of 15 residues make up the CDR3, ends included. CDR3 sequence: CASRGTGGFGETRYL.

On this clonotype: An end of the junction differs from the germline gene, which may be a read error. V gene TRBV12-3 or TRBV12-4 combines with J gene TRBJ1-2; D uncertain. The CDR3 runs 15 residues. The DNA for the CDR3 is TGTGCCAGCAGTTTCACCGGGCACCCTAACAATGGCTACACCTTC. It encodes CASSFTGHPNNGYTF.

As for this clonotype: A read error is likely, as this CDR3 ends without the conserved phenylalanine or tryptophan. The limits of the CDR3 on the DNA are not certain, so only TCRdb's listed CDR3 is given. The gene calls are TRBV5-4 and TRBJ2-5. The CDR3 comprises 12 residues, both ends counted. Germline V gene data show CDR1 as SGHNT and CDR2 as YYREEE (reference sequence). The CDR3 sequence is CDSSLDKAVKYI.

Remarks on this clonotype: Given the absence of the conserved phenylalanine or tryptophan at the CDR3 end, a read error is likely. The chain has TRBV5-4 and TRBJ1-2, with D uncertain. Germline V gene sequence: CDR1 SGHNT, CDR2 YYREEE (reference sequence). Trimming shortened V by 1 base and J by 5 bases, and 12 bases separated the two germline ends. The CDR3 runs to 14 residues. DNA for the CDR3: TGTGCCAGCAGCTTGATTGGATCTTCATATGGCTACACCTTA. Its translation is CASSLIGSSYGYTL.

This clonotype was detected a few times. A read error may produce the germline difference seen at one junction end. The chain combines TRBV14 with TRBJ2-1; the D gene is possibly TRBD2 (6 bases). The CDR3 consists of 15 residues. CDR1 and CDR2 from the germline V gene are SGHDN and FVKESK. The CDR3 DNA is TGTGCCAGCAGTCAACGTCGTGGGCGGGACGGTGAGCAGTTATTC. This sequence encodes CASSQRRGRDGEQLF.

A word on this clonotype: A single base separates this from a much larger clone, so it may be a read error. The J gene is TRBJ2-1, the V gene TRBV5-1, with D perhaps TRBD1 or TRBD2 (5 bases each). The CDR3 has 14 amino acids. The germline V and J ends were trimmed by 5 bases and 5 bases, with 14 bases remaining between them. The germline V gene has CDR1 SGHRS and CDR2 YFSETQ. The CDR3 DNA reads as TGCGCCAGCAGGACGGGACCCCATAACAATGAGCAGTTCTTC. Its protein product is CASRTGPHNNEQFF.

The chain links TRBV11-3 to TRBJ1-1; D is undetermined. This CDR3 has 15 residues. The germline V gene has CDR1 SGHNT and CDR2 YENEEA. The CDR3 DNA sequence: TGTGTCAGTAGCCCAGGATCCGGTTGGGGTATTGAAGCTTTCTTT. Its protein product is CVSSPGSGWGIEAFF. Variable domain in full (rest from reference TRBV11-3 and TRBJ1-1): EAGVVQSPRYKIIEKKQPVAFWCNPISGHNTLYWYLQNLGQGPELLIRYENEEAVDDSQLPKDRFSAERLKGVDSTLKIQPAELGDSAVYLCVSSPGSGWGIEAFFGQGTRLTVV.

This clonotype qualifies as medium-sized (0.01 to 0.1%). V gene TRBV29-1 combines with J gene TRBJ2-1; 7 bases line up with TRBD2. From germline, CDR1 is SQVTM and CDR2 ANQGSEA. Trimming at V came to 1 base and at J to 3 bases, leaving 12 bases not matched to a gene. CDR3 length: 17 residues. The CDR3 is CSVEGRGLAEIYNEQFF. In nucleotides, the CDR3 is TGCAGCGTTGAAGGGAGGGGCCTAGCGGAGATCTACAATGAGCAGTTCTTC.

A word on this clonotype: The junction departs from germline at one end; a sequencing error may be responsible. CDR3 DNA: TGTGCCAGTAGCTCAGGGGGAGACACTGAAGCTTTCTTT. Residues: CASSSGGDTEAFF. The chain recombines TRBV5-4 with TRBJ1-1; 7 positions match TRBD1. The CDR3 length is 13 residues. In germline, CDR1 is SGHNT, CDR2 YYREEE (reference sequence).

Notes on this clonotype: Without the conserved terminal phenylalanine or tryptophan, this CDR3 likely stems from a read error. It is unclear where the CDR3 begins or ends on the DNA, so no DNA is shown, and the CDR3 is as TCRdb lists it. The chain has TRBV4-3 and TRBJ2-1; the DNA was not used to check the table's D call, TRBD2. CDR1 LGHNA and CDR2 YSLEER come from the germline V gene. The CDR3 sequence runs 15 residues, both termini included. CDR3 loop: CASSQDWTTGGGQLL.